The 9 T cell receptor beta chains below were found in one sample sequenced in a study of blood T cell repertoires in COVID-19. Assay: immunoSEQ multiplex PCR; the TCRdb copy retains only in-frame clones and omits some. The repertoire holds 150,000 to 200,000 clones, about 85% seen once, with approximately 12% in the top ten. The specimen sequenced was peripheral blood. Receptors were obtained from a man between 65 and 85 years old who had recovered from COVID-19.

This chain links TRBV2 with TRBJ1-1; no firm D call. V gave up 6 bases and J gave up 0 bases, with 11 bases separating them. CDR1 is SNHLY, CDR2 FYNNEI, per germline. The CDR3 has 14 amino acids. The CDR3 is CASSPSEMNTEAFF. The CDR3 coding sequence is TGTGCCAGCAGCCCATCGGAGATGAACACTGAAGCTTTCTTT.

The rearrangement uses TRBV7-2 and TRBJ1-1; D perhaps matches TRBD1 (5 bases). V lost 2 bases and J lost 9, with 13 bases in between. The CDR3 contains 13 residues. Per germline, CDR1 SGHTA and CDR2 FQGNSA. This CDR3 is CASSLFREGKAFF. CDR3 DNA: TGTGCCAGCAGCTTATTCAGGGAGGGGAAAGCTTTCTTT.

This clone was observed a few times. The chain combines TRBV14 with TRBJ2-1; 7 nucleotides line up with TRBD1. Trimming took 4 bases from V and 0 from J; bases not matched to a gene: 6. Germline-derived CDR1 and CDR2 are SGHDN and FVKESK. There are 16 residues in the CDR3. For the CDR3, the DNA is TGTGCCAGCAGCCCCCGGACAGGTATCTCCTACAATGAGCAGTTCTTC. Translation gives CASSPRTGISYNEQFF.

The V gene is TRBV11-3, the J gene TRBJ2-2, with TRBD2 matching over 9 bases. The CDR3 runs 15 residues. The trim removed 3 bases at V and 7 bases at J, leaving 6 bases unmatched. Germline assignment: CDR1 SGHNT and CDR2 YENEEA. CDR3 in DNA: TGTGCCAGCAGCTTTCTAGCGGGAATGGTCGGGGAGCTGTTTTTT. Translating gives CASSFLAGMVGELFF.

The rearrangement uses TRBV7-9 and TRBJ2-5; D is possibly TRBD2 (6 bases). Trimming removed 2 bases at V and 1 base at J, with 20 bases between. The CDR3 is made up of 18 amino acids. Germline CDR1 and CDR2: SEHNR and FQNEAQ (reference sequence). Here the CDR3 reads CASSLSGKPGGGQETQYF. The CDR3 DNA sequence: TGTGCCAGCAGCTTATCGGGAAAGCCCGGGGGTGGCCAAGAGACCCAGTACTTC. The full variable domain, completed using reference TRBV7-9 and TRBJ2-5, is DTGVSQNPRHKITKRGQNVTFRCDPISEHNRLYWYRQTLGQGPEFLTYFQNEAQLEKSRLLSDRFSAERPKGSFSTLEIQRTEQGDSAMYLCASSLSGKPGGGQETQYFGPGTRLLVL.

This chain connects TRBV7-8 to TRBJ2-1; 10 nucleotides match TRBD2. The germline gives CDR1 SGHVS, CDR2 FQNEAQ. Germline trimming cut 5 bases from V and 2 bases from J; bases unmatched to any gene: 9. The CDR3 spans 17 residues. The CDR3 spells CASSPWRTSGTYNEQFF. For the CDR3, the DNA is TGTGCCAGCAGCCCGTGGAGGACTAGCGGTACCTACAATGAGCAGTTCTTC.

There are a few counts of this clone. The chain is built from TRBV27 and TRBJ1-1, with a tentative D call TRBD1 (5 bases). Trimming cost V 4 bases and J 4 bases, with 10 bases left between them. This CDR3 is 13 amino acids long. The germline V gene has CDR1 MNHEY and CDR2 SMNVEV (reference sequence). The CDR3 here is CASSWGGITEAFF. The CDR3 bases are TGTGCCAGCAGTTGGGGGGGAATCACTGAAGCTTTCTTT.

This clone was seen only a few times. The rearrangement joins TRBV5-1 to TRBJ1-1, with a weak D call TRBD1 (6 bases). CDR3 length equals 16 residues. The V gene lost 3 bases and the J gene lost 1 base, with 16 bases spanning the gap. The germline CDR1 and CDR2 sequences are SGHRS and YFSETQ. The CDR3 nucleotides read TGCGCCAGCAGCTCCATTCCCGGGACATCGAACACTGAAGCTTTCTTT. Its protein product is CASSSIPGTSNTEAFF.

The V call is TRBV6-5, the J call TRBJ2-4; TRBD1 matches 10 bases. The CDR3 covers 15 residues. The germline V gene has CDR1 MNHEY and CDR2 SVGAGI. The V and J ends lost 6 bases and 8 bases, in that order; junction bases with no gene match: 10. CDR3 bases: TGTGCCAGCAGCCCGGGACAGGGGAGACAAGACATTCAGTACTTC. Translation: CASSPGQGRQDIQYF.